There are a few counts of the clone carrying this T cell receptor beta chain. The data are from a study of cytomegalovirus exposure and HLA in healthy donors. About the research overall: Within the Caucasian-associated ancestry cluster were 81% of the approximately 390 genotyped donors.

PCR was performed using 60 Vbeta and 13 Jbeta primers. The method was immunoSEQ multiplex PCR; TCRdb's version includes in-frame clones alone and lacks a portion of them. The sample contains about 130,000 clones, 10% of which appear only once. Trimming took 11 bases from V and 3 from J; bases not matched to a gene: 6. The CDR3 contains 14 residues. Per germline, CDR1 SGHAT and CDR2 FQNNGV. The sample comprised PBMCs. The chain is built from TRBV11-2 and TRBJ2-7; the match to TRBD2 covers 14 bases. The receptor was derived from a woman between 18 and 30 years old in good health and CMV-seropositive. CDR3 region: CALGLAGVDYEQYF. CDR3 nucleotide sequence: TGTGCCTTGGGACTAGCGGGAGTGGACTACGAGCAGTACTTC.